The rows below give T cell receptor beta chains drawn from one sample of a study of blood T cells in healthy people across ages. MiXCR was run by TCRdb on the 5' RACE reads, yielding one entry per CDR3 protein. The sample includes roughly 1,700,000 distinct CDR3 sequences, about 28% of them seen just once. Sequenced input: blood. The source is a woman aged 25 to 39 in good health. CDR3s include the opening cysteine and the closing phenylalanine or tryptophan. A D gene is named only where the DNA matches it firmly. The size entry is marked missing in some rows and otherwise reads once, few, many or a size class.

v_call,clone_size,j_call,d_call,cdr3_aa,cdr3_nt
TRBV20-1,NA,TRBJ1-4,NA,CSAKVRGGANEKLFF,TGCAGTGCGAAGGTCCGCGGTGGGGCTAATGAAAAACTGTTTTTT
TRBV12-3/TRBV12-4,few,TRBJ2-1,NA,CASSIFNEQFF,TGTGCCAGCAGTATCTTCAATGAGCAGTTCTTC
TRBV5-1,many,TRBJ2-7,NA,CASSSSGAVAMDEQYF,TGCGCCAGCAGCTCATCGGGGGCGGTGGCTATGGACGAGCAGTACTTC
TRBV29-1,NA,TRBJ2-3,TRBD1,CSAATGSGTDTQYF,TGCAGCGCGGCGACAGGGTCGGGGACAGATACGCAGTATTTT
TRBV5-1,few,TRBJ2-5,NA,CASRPQVGGLETQYF,TGCGCCAGCAGGCCGCAGGTCGGGGGGCTGGAGACCCAGTACTTC
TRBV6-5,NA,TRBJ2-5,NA,CASSVASGQETQYF,TGTGCCAGCAGTGTAGCGTCCGGCCAAGAGACCCAGTACTTC
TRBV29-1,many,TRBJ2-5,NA,CSSKSGTVEETQYF,TGCAGCTCGAAGTCGGGAACAGTCGAAGAGACCCAGTACTTC
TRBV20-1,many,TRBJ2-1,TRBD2,CSARQTSGSGSGGGIEQFF,TGCAGTGCTAGACAGACTAGCGGGAGTGGGTCGGGGGGTGGAATAGAGCAGTTCTTC
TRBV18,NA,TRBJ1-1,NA,CASSPGTVTLNTEAFF,TGTGCCAGCTCACCAGGAACAGTTACTTTGAACACTGAAGCTTTCTTT
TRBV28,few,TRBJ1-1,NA,CASSSYRDGTEAFF,TGTGCCAGCAGTTCTTACCGGGACGGCACTGAAGCTTTCTTT
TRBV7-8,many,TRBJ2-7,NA,CASSLIRLVTYEQYF,TGTGCCAGCAGCTTAATCCGACTAGTGACCTACGAGCAGTACTTC
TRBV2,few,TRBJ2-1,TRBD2,CASSGVAGRYNEQFF,TGTGCCAGCAGTGGGGTAGCGGGAAGGTACAATGAGCAGTTCTTC
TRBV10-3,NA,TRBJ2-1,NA,CAISAAYGEQFF,TGTGCCATCAGTGCTGCTTACGGTGAGCAGTTCTTC
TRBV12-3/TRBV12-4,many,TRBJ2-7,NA,CASSFPGVAPYEQYF,TGTGCCAGCAGTTTTCCAGGGGTTGCTCCCTACGAGCAGTACTTC
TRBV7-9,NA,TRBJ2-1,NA,CASRDGLLYNEQFF,TGTGCCAGCAGAGACGGGCTGTTATACAATGAGCAGTTCTTC
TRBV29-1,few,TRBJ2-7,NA,CSVVSDGVFDEQYF,TGCAGCGTCGTCTCAGACGGCGTTTTTGACGAGCAGTACTTC
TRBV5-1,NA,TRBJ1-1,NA,CASSLAGHEAFF,TGCGCCAGCAGCTTGGCCGGGCATGAAGCTTTCTTT
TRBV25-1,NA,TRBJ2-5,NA,CASSPAGSFEETQYF,TGTGCCAGCAGTCCAGCCGGGAGCTTCGAAGAGACCCAGTACTTC
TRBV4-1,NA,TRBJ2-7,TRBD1,CASSQLPLRAGGTYEQYF,TGCGCCAGCAGCCAACTCCCCCTGAGGGCAGGGGGTACCTACGAGCAGTACTTC
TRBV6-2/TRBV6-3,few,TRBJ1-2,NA,CASSWTGIYGYTF,TGTGCCAGCAGTTGGACGGGGATCTATGGCTACACCTTC
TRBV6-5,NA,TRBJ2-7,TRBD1,CASSYSRNRGEQYF,TGTGCCAGCAGTTACTCGAGAAACAGGGGCGAGCAGTACTTC
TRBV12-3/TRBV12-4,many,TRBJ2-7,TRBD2,CASSLGLAGAEQYF,TGTGCCAGCAGCCTAGGGCTAGCGGGTGCCGAGCAGTACTTC
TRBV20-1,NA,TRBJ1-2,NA,CSATGLYGYTF,TGCAGTGCTACGGGACTCTATGGCTACACCTTC
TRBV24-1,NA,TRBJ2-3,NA,CATRPGGSTDTQYF,TGTGCCACCCGACCAGGGGGGTCCACAGATACGCAGTATTTT
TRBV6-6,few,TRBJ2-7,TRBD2,CASSTPGGLAGGQQYF,TGTGCCAGCAGTACCCCTGGGGGACTAGCGGGAGGACAGCAGTACTTC
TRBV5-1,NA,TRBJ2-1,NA,CANSFSRAYNEQFF,TGCGCCAACAGCTTTTCTCGGGCCTACAACGAGCAGTTCTTC
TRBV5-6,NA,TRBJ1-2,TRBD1,CASSWTGQRRPGGYTF,TGTGCCAGCAGCTGGACGGGACAGCGGCGGCCGGGTGGCTACACCTTC
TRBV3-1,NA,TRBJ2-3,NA,CTSSQTNRGLGIDTQYF,TGTACCAGCAGCCAAACTAACCGGGGGTTAGGCATAGATACGCAGTATTTT
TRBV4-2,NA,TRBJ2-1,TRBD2,CASSQDPNAAGIYNEQFF,TGTGCCAGCAGCCAAGATCCGAATGCAGCGGGAATCTACAATGAGCAGTTCTTC
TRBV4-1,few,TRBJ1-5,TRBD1,CASSFRTGGRNQPQHF,TGCGCCAGCAGCTTCCGGACAGGGGGCCGCAATCAGCCCCAGCATTTT
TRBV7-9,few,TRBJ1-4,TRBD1,CASSPKTGVNEKLFF,TGTGCCAGCAGCCCGAAGACAGGGGTTAATGAAAAACTGTTTTTT
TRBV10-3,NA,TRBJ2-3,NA,CAISETLPDTQYF,TGTGCCATCAGTGAGACCCTGCCAGATACGCAGTATTTT
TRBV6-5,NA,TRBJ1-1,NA,CASKFRRGASEAFF,TGTGCCAGCAAATTCAGGCGGGGGGCATCTGAAGCTTTCTTT
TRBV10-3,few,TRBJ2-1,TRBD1,CAISDQGPGTAYNEQFF,TGTGCCATCAGTGATCAGGGGCCCGGGACAGCCTACAATGAGCAGTTCTTC
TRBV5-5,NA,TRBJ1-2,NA,CASSRTGDYGHTF,TGTGCCAGCAGCCGAACCGGGGACTATGGCCACACCTTC
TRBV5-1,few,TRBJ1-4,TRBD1,CASSWGQPPNEKLFF,TGCGCCAGCAGCTGGGGACAGCCCCCTAATGAAAAACTGTTTTTT
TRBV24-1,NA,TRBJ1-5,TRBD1,CATSPGQRGHSSNQPQHF,TGTGCCACCAGCCCGGGACAGAGGGGACATTCCAGCAATCAGCCCCAGCATTTT
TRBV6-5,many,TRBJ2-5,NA,CASSPARAWTQYF,TGTGCCAGCAGTCCGGCGAGGGCGTGGACCCAGTACTTC
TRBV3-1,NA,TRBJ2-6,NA,CASTLSSGANVLTF,TGTGCCAGCACCCTTTCTTCTGGGGCCAACGTCCTGACTTTC
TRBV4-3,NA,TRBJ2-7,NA,CASSVRLAPSYEQYF,TGCGCCAGCAGCGTACGACTGGCTCCCTCCTACGAGCAGTACTTC
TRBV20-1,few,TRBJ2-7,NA,CSARDGWGDEQYF,TGCAGTGCTAGAGACGGCTGGGGGGACGAGCAGTACTTC
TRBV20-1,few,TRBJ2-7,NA,CSASPMEGHSYEQYF,TGCAGTGCTAGCCCGATGGAGGGACACTCCTACGAGCAGTACTTC
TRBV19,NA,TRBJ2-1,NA,CASSIDLGTYNEQFF,TGTGCCAGTAGTATAGATCTGGGAACCTACAATGAGCAGTTCTTC
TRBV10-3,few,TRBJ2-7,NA,CAISESLLEQYF,TGTGCCATCAGTGAGTCCCTATTGGAGCAGTACTTC
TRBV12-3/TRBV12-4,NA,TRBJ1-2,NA,CASSSRGLSFYGYTF,TGTGCCAGCAGTAGCCGGGGCCTCTCATTCTATGGCTACACCTTC
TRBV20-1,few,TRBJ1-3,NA,CSALQATGNTIYF,TGCAGTGCCTTGCAGGCTACCGGAAACACCATATATTTT
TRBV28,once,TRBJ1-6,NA,CASSLSSQGLPLHF,TGTGCCAGCAGTTTATCGTCGCAGGGACTACCCCTCCACTTT
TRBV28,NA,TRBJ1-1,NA,CASSLYRNTGAFF,TGTGCCAGCAGCTTATACAGGAACACTGGAGCTTTCTTT
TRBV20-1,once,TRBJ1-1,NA,CSARVWQGVNTEAFF,TGCAGTGCTAGGGTGTGGCAGGGAGTGAACACTGAAGCTTTCTTT
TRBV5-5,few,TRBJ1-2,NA,CASSWGGRAAMSYTF,TGTGCCAGCAGCTGGGGGGGAAGAGCCGCTATGAGCTACACCTTC